These 28 T cell receptor beta chains originate from one sample sequenced in a study of OX40 agonist ivuxolimab in advanced cancers. Only in-frame clones appear in the TCRdb table, and some are missing; sequencing was by immunoSEQ multiplex PCR. The sample holds 55,000 to 75,000 clones, over 75% seen once. Source: CD4+ or CD8+ T cells sorted from blood, taken in a trial of the OX40 agonist ivuxolimab. These receptors originate from an adult with an advanced solid tumor such as melanoma, head and neck, liver or kidney cancer.

The V call is TRBV6-6, the J call TRBJ2-7; TRBD2 aligns across 8 bases. The germline V gene encodes CDR1 MNHNY and CDR2 SVGAGI (reference sequence). The CDR3 extends over 15 amino acids. Losses at the gene ends were 4 bases for V and 1 base for J; bases not matched to a gene: 6. CDR3 region: CASSSPIAGSYEQYF. As DNA, the CDR3 is TGTGCCAGCAGTTCCCCGATAGCGGGGTCCTACGAGCAGTACTTC.

In its sample, this clone was seen once. The CDR3, as DNA: TGTGCCAGTAGTATAGATGCGGCCGCAGGGTCACCCCTCCACTTT. This codes for CASSIDAAAGSPLHF. The V and J genes are TRBV19 and TRBJ1-6; D perhaps matches TRBD1 (5 bases). The CDR3 is made up of 15 amino acids. Germline lookup yields CDR1 LNHDA and CDR2 SQIVND (reference sequence). The germline V and J ends were trimmed by 0 bases and 10 bases, with 13 bases remaining between them.

The chain carries TRBV5-5 and TRBJ1-1, with D unclear. From germline, CDR1 is SGHKS and CDR2 YYEKEE (reference sequence). The CDR3 is 14 residues long. V was shortened by 0 bases and J by 7 bases, with 13 bases between the two germline ends. The chain's CDR3 is CASSLGRSYYEAFF. The CDR3 nucleotides read TGTGCCAGCAGCTTGGGTAGGTCATATTATGAAGCTTTCTTT.

With respect to this clone: Germline and junction disagree at one end, which may indicate a read error. The chain uses TRBV7-7 and TRBJ2-5; TRBD2 agrees at 9 bases. The CDR3 is made up of 13 amino acids. Germline CDR1 and CDR2: SSHAT and FNYEAQ (reference sequence). The CDR3 DNA is TGTGCTAGCAGCCCTGGACTAGCGGAGACCCAGTACTTC. It specifies CASSPGLAETQYF.

This clone occurred a few times. The genes are TRBV6-1 and TRBJ2-7; D not certain. Trimming cost V 10 bases and J 6 bases, with 19 bases left between them. CDR3 length: 13 amino acids. The germline V gene has CDR1 MNHNS and CDR2 SASEGT. The CDR3 DNA follows: TGTGCCACCGGTAGAGGTTGGGCCGGCGAGCAGTACTTC. Encoded protein: CATGRGWAGEQYF.

The chain uses TRBV4-1 and TRBJ2-6; no clear D. From germline, CDR1 is MGHRA and CDR2 YSYEKL. The CDR3 has 16 residues. Trimming took off 0 bases at V and 4 bases at J, with 10 bases between the two ends. CDR3 protein: CASSQDHSPGANVLTF. In DNA form, the CDR3 reads TGCGCCAGCAGCCAAGATCACAGCCCCGGGGCCAACGTCCTGACTTTC.

For this clone: Sequence at one end of the junction differs from germline and may be a read error. This chain connects TRBV15 to TRBJ1-6; D possibly corresponds to TRBD1 (6 bases). The length of the CDR3 is 15 residues. CDR1 is LNHNV, CDR2 YYDKDF, per germline (reference sequence). CDR3 in amino acids: CATGRAGADNSPLHF. The CDR3 region has the DNA TGTGCCACCGGCAGGGCAGGGGCGGATAATTCACCCCTCCACTTT.

This clone was seen a handful of times. The J gene is TRBJ1-5, the V gene TRBV7-2; a possible D gene is TRBD1 (5 bases). With 6 bases removed from V and 3 bases from J, the gap between germline ends came to 12 bases. There are 14 residues in the CDR3. CDR1 is SGHTA, CDR2 FQGNSA, per germline. The CDR3 protein is CASRPYGANQPQHF. The CDR3 region has the DNA TGTGCCAGCAGACCTTACGGGGCCAATCAGCCCCAGCATTTT.

J is TRBJ1-1 and V is TRBV4-3, with D perhaps matching TRBD1 (5 bases). V lost 3 bases and J lost 5, with 13 bases in between. Germline-derived CDR1 and CDR2 are LGHNA and YSLEER. This CDR3 is 14 amino acids long. CDR3: CASSHRGAGTEAFF. The DNA of the CDR3 is TGCGCCAGCAGCCACCGGGGCGCGGGTACTGAAGCTTTCTTT.

This clone appeared a few times. The V and J genes are TRBV27 and TRBJ1-5, with D perhaps TRBD1 (6 bases). CDR3 size: 13 residues. Trimming took 4 bases from V and 6 from J, leaving 10 bases between them. Germline loops: CDR1 MNHEY, CDR2 SMNVEV (reference sequence). The CDR3 loop reads CASSWTVRQPQHF. The CDR3 DNA is TGTGCCAGCAGTTGGACAGTCCGTCAGCCCCAGCATTTT.

The rearrangement uses TRBV21-1 and TRBJ1-1; TRBD1, the D gene given by the table, was not confirmed from the DNA. TRBV21-1 constitutes a pseudogene. The CDR3 totals 17 residues. CDR3 sequence reads: CASSKSGQAGRNTEAFF. The CDR3 DNA is TGTGCCAGCAGCAAATCCGGACAGGCAGGAAGGAACACTGAAGCTTTCTTT.

The chain uses TRBV7-2 and TRBJ1-1, with D unresolved. This CDR3 region has 15 residues. Germline-derived CDR1 and CDR2 are SGHTA and FQGNSA. Trimming removed 3 bases at V and 0 bases at J, with 11 bases between. The CDR3 reads CASSFVKVLNTEAFF. DNA for the CDR3: TGTGCCAGCAGCTTCGTCAAGGTTCTGAACACTGAAGCTTTCTTT.

V gene TRBV5-5 combines with J gene TRBJ1-2; D gene uncertain. CDR3 length equals 16 residues. Trimming shortened V by 0 bases and J by 4 bases, and 16 bases separated the two germline ends. Germline CDR1 is SGHKS and CDR2 is YYEKEE (reference sequence). DNA of the CDR3: TGTGCCAGCAGCTTGGCTTCAGGCCCGTCTATCTATGGCTACACCTTC. Its translation: CASSLASGPSIYGYTF.

This clone was picked up a small number of times. The V call is TRBV19, the J call TRBJ1-2, with unresolved D. V was clipped by 0 bases and J by 1 base, with 12 bases between them. The CDR3 extends over 16 amino acids. CDR1 and CDR2 (germline): LNHDA, SQIVND (reference sequence). The CDR3 reads CASSIDWNILNYGYTF. As DNA, the CDR3 is TGTGCCAGTAGTATAGATTGGAACATACTTAACTATGGCTACACCTTC.

The chain uses TRBV11-3 and TRBJ1-1; D not certain. The V end lost 5 bases, the J end lost 1 base, and 11 bases lay between the germline ends. CDR1 SGHNT and CDR2 YENEEA come from the germline V gene. The CDR3 sequence is 14 residues long. In DNA, the CDR3 is TGTGCCAGCAGCCCGTCATACAGGAACACTGAAGCTTTCTTT. This codes for CASSPSYRNTEAFF.

J is TRBJ2-1 and V is TRBV7-2; TRBD1 or TRBD2 may be the D gene (6 bases each). Germline V gene data show CDR1 as SGHTA and CDR2 as FQGNSA. The V end was cut by 5 bases, the J end by 4 bases, with 15 bases between. This CDR3 region has 15 residues. The CDR3 DNA follows: TGTGCCAGCAGCCCGTCCGGGGGCTATTACAATGAGCAGTTCTTC. Protein sequence: CASSPSGGYYNEQFF.

The chain is built from TRBV30 and TRBJ1-1, with TRBD1 as a possible D gene (6 bases). Germline V CDR1 and CDR2: GTSNPN, SVGIG (reference sequence). The CDR3 has 17 amino acids. V lost 2 bases and J lost 3, with 22 bases in between. The CDR3 reads CAWSPPKWNRADTEAFF. Here the CDR3 DNA reads TGTGCCTGGAGTCCTCCTAAGTGGAACAGGGCGGACACTGAAGCTTTCTTT.

The J gene is TRBJ2-6, the V gene TRBV4-3; D gene uncertain. V was clipped by 0 bases and J by 0 bases, with 15 bases between them. CDR3 length: 19 residues. CDR1 LGHNA and CDR2 YSLEER come from the germline V gene. CDR3 amino acids: CASSQDVIRILSGANVLTF. Here the CDR3 DNA reads TGCGCCAGCAGCCAAGATGTGATACGGATACTCTCTGGGGCCAACGTCCTGACTTTC.

The gene calls are TRBV6-6 and TRBJ1-2; 9 bases map to TRBD1. V trimming: 6 bases; J trimming: 13 bases; junction bases outside the gene matches: 12. The CDR3 sequence is 13 residues long. CDR1 and CDR2 (germline): MNHNY, SVGAGI (reference sequence). CDR3 DNA sequence: TGTGCCAGCAGACCACCCGGGACAGGGATGAGCACCTTC. It codes for CASRPPGTGMSTF.

The chain couples TRBV30 to TRBJ2-7; 10 bases align to TRBD2. Per the germline V gene, CDR1 is GTSNPN and CDR2 is SVGIG (reference sequence). Trimming at V came to 0 bases and at J to 0 bases, leaving 11 bases not matched to a gene. The CDR3 runs 18 residues. The CDR3, as DNA: TGTGCCTGGAGTGTAATGCTAGCGGGGGCCATCACCTCCTACGAGCAGTACTTC. Translating gives CAWSVMLAGAITSYEQYF.

The CDR3 region has the DNA TGCGCCAGCAGCTCCGGGACAGGGATCCGCAATGAGCAGTTCTTC. This gives the protein CASSSGTGIRNEQFF. This chain connects TRBV5-1 to TRBJ2-1, with 9 bases matching TRBD1. Germline V gives CDR1 SGHRS, CDR2 YFSETQ. V lost 3 bases to trimming and J lost 6 bases; unmatched junction nucleotides: 7. CDR3 length equals 15 residues. The entire variable domain, with the rest obtained from reference TRBV5-1 and TRBJ2-1, is as follows: KAGVTQTPRYLIKTRGQQVTLSCSPISGHRSVSWYQQTPGQGLQFLFEYFSETQRNKGNFPGRFSGRQFSNSRSEMNVSTLELGDSALYLCASSSGTGIRNEQFFGPGTRLTVL.

The chain recombines TRBV2 with TRBJ1-2; D gene uncertain. The CDR3 consists of 14 residues. The germline V and J ends were trimmed by 4 bases and 6 bases, with 15 bases remaining between them. The germline gives CDR1 SNHLY, CDR2 FYNNEI. CDR3 in DNA: TGTGCCAGCAGTGTTGGTGAGGCGGGGAATGGCTACACCTTC. It translates to CASSVGEAGNGYTF.

This clone was found a few times. The chain couples TRBV19 to TRBJ1-5, with TRBD1 matching 9 bases. The germline gives CDR1 LNHDA, CDR2 SQIVND (reference sequence). V shed 5 bases, J shed 7 bases, and the junction held 12 bases outside the gene matches. This CDR3 has 16 residues. The CDR3: CASSVSRDRVGQPQHF. The CDR3 nucleotides are TGTGCCAGTAGTGTATCCCGGGACAGGGTGGGGCAGCCCCAGCATTTT. Complete variable domain (other parts from reference TRBV19 and TRBJ1-5): DGGITQSPKYLFRKEGQNVTLSCEQNLNHDAMYWYRQDPGQGLRLIYYSQIVNDFQKGDIAEGYSVSREKKESFPLTVTSAQKNPTAFYLCASSVSRDRVGQPQHFGDGTRLSIL.

The CDR3 reads CASSPPPSSSSYVTPLHF. The CDR3 DNA sequence: TGTGCCAGCTCACCACCCCCCAGCTCCAGTTCGTATGTGACACCCCTCCACTTT. The V call is TRBV18, the J call TRBJ1-6, with D unclear. This CDR3 has 18 amino acids. CDR1 is KGHSH and CDR2 is LQKENI in the germline V gene. V lost 0 bases and J lost 11, with 23 bases in between.

The gene calls are TRBV11-3 and TRBJ2-2; D not certain. The germline V gene encodes CDR1 SGHNT and CDR2 YENEEA. The CDR3 has 14 amino acids. V was pared by 4 bases and J by 0 bases, with 6 bases between. The CDR3 reads CASSSAANTGELFF. CDR3 sequence (DNA): TGTGCCAGCAGCTCGGCAGCGAACACCGGGGAGCTGTTTTTT.

The DNA for the CDR3 is TGTGCCAGCAGCGTAGGGCCTGTCGGGGTCTCAAATGAAAAACTGTTTTTT. It translates to CASSVGPVGVSNEKLFF. The chain is built from TRBV9 and TRBJ1-4; D is ambiguous. The CDR3 has 17 amino acids. The V gene lost 0 bases and the J gene lost 5 bases, with 17 bases spanning the gap. Germline V gene lookup returns CDR1 SGDLS and CDR2 YYNGEE.

This chain links TRBV30 with TRBJ2-7, with D perhaps matching TRBD1 (6 bases). Trimming took 4 bases from V and 12 from J, leaving 19 bases between them. The CDR3 is 12 residues long. Per germline, CDR1 GTSNPN and CDR2 SVGIG (reference sequence). The DNA for the CDR3 is TGTGCCTGGACCCCGGACAGAATATGGGTGTACTTC. Residues: CAWTPDRIWVYF.

This chain connects TRBV4-1 to TRBJ1-3; no reliable D call. The V end was cut by 0 bases, the J end by 0 bases, with 12 bases between. Germline V gives CDR1 MGHRA, CDR2 YSYEKL. This CDR3 comprises 17 residues. The DNA for the CDR3 is TGCGCCAGCAGCCAAGAAGGCAGAACGGGCTCTGGAAACACCATATATTTT. This encodes CASSQEGRTGSGNTIYF.